This T cell receptor (beta chain) was identified during a study of T cells in Graves' hyperthyroidism and ophthalmopathy. For the diagnoses, clinical symptoms, serum thyroxine and TRAb, thyroid ultrasound and orbital computed tomography were used. This clonotype was seen a few times. No antigen is known for it. Study results and caveats: Separation of ophthalmopathy from stable hyperthyroidism was achieved by a 13 V-J model.

V lost 2 bases to trimming and J lost 5 bases, with 19 bases between them. This CDR3 is 16 amino acids long. Germline V gene lookup returns CDR1 SGHRS and CDR2 YFSETQ. Amplification targeted TCR beta CDR3 regions from RNA transcripts. During a first-round RT-PCR of the TCR CDR3, the HTBI primer set was used. TCRdb re-derived calls from the multiplex PCR reads in MiXCR, one entry per CDR3 protein. The table records about 600,000 distinct CDR3 sequences, approximately 15% of them present only once. Sequenced sample: blood. The J gene is TRBJ2-5, the V gene TRBV5-1; D perhaps matches TRBD2 (7 bases). The source is a woman under 30 with Graves' ophthalmopathy. CDR3 in DNA: TGCGCCAGCAGCTTAATACAGGGAGGGCCACGGGAGACCCAGTACTTC. Amino acids: CASSLIQGGPRETQYF.